These 18 T cell receptor beta chains were sequenced from one sample in a study of shared clonotypes between healthy human individuals. Sequenced by immunoSEQ multiplex PCR; TCRdb stores in-frame clones only, minus some. The table records more than 2 million clones, around 95% of them present only once. CD45RO-negative cells were positively selected for CCR7, leaving out terminally differentiated effector memory CD45RA+ cells. The specimen was naive CD8+ T cells from PBMCs. These receptors were taken from a man younger than 35 in good health. Some clones in this sample may be carry-over from other donors' samples.

The V gene is TRBV6-1, the J gene TRBJ1-5, with D maybe TRBD1 (6 bases). The CDR3 covers 16 residues. The V end was cut by 1 base, the J end by 3 bases, with 13 bases between. CDR1 is MNHNS, CDR2 SASEGT, per germline. CDR3 bases: TGTGCCAGCAGTGAAGAGGCAGGGGCCGACAATCAGCCCCAGCATTTT. As protein: CASSEEAGADNQPQHF.

Comment on this clone: This sample also contains other DNA sequences that code for the same CDR3. This chain links TRBV10-1 with TRBJ2-5; D may be TRBD2 (5 bases). V lost 3 bases to trimming and J lost 4 bases, with 9 bases between them. The CDR3 length is 13 residues. Germline CDR1 and CDR2: WNHNN and SYGVQD (reference sequence). The CDR3, as DNA: TGCGCCAGCAGTGATACTAGAGGAGAGACCCAGTACTTC. This sequence encodes CASSDTRGETQYF.

The chain links TRBV27 to TRBJ2-7; 10 bases fit TRBD1. Per the germline V gene, CDR1 is MNHEY and CDR2 is SMNVEV (reference sequence). V dropped 9 bases and J dropped 4; count of bases not matched to a gene: 12. This CDR3 has 15 amino acids. The CDR3 nucleotides are TGTGCCAGTGCACGTTTAGGGGACAGGGGTTACGAGCAGTACTTC. Translation gives CASARLGDRGYEQYF.

The rearrangement joins TRBV27 to TRBJ1-1; D is uncertain. CDR1 and CDR2 (germline): MNHEY, SMNVEV (reference sequence). With 6 bases removed from V and 4 bases from J, the gap between germline ends came to 21 bases. CDR3 length: 16 residues. The CDR3 sequence: CASRTLLGLGSTEAFF. Here the CDR3 DNA reads TGTGCCAGCAGGACTCTCCTGGGCCTCGGGAGCACTGAAGCTTTCTTT.

The chain uses TRBV11-2 and TRBJ2-1, with TRBD2 matching 7 bases. The length of the CDR3 is 16 residues. After removal of 5 bases from V and 4 bases from J, the junction contained 11 bases not matched to a gene. Germline V gene data show CDR1 as SGHAT and CDR2 as FQNNGV. In DNA, the CDR3 is TGTGCCAGCAGCCGGCGGTCACTAGCGCAATACAATGAGCAGTTCTTC. Its protein is CASSRRSLAQYNEQFF. The variable domain in full, with the rest retrieved from reference TRBV11-2 and TRBJ2-1, is EAGVAQSPRYKIIEKRQSVAFWCNPISGHATLYWYQQILGQGPKLLIQFQNNGVVDDSQLPKDRFSAERLKGVDSTLKIQPAKLEDSAVYLCASSRRSLAQYNEQFFGPGTRLTVL.

The J gene is TRBJ2-1, the V gene TRBV19, with D unresolved. CDR3 length: 15 residues. Germline-derived CDR1 and CDR2 are LNHDA and SQIVND (reference sequence). Trimming removed 3 bases at V and 3 bases at J, with 12 bases between. The CDR3 protein is CASSIPGSYYNEQFF. DNA of the CDR3: TGTGCCAGTAGTATTCCTGGCAGCTACTACAATGAGCAGTTCTTC.

For this clone: The identical CDR3 is also encoded by other nucleotide sequences in the sample. The chain couples TRBV18 to TRBJ1-4; possibly TRBD1 for D (6 bases). V dropped 3 bases and J dropped 0 bases, with 11 bases sitting between them. Germline-derived CDR1 and CDR2 are KGHSH and LQKENI. The CDR3 loop spans 16 amino acids. CDR3 loop: CASSPSPGATNEKLFF. In nucleotides, the CDR3 is TGTGCCAGCTCACCGTCCCCAGGGGCAACTAATGAAAAACTGTTTTTT.

The chain couples TRBV27 to TRBJ1-4, with D perhaps matching TRBD1 (6 bases). The CDR3 is 15 residues long. The germline V and J ends were trimmed by 1 base and 3 bases, with 9 bases remaining between them. Germline V gives CDR1 MNHEY, CDR2 SMNVEV (reference sequence). In DNA form, the CDR3 reads TGTGCCAGCAGTTTATTGGGGGGCTCTAATGAAAAACTGTTTTTT. It yields the protein CASSLLGGSNEKLFF.

This chain uses TRBV11-2 with TRBJ1-2, with D perhaps matching TRBD1 (6 bases). CDR3 length: 15 residues. V was clipped by 3 bases and J by 3 bases, with 14 bases between them. Per germline, CDR1 SGHAT and CDR2 FQNNGV. The CDR3 bases are TGTGCCAGCAGCTTGGGTCCGAAGGGGGACTATGGCTACACCTTC. Translated: CASSLGPKGDYGYTF.

This sequence joins TRBV4-3 and TRBJ2-3; 8 bases map to TRBD2. Germline V lookup: CDR1 LGHNA, CDR2 YSLEER. The CDR3 has 16 residues. After removal of 1 base from V and 0 bases from J, the junction contained 3 bases not matched to a gene. CDR3 in DNA: TGCGCCAGCAGCCAAGCGAGCGGGAGCAGCACAGATACGCAGTATTTT. It encodes CASSQASGSSTDTQYF.

The V and J genes are TRBV19 and TRBJ2-7, with D tentatively TRBD1 or TRBD2 (5 bases each). The CDR3 covers 15 residues. From germline, CDR1 is LNHDA and CDR2 SQIVND (reference sequence). Trimming cost V 2 bases and J 6 bases, with 17 bases left between them. The CDR3 nucleotides read TGTGCCAGTAGTATAAGTAGGGGCGCGGGTACCGAGCAGTACTTC. Translating gives CASSISRGAGTEQYF.

The chain uses TRBV5-1 and TRBJ2-7; D possibly corresponds to TRBD2 (5 bases). The CDR3 sequence is 14 residues long. V was trimmed by 2 bases and J by 0 bases, leaving 9 bases between them. In germline, CDR1 is SGHRS, CDR2 YFSETQ. The CDR3 DNA reads TGCGCCAGCAGCTTTAGGACTCCCTCCTACGAGCAGTACTTC. Translation gives CASSFRTPSYEQYF.

V usage is TRBV7-9 and J usage is TRBJ1-1; possible D gene TRBD1, 6 bases. V was trimmed by 0 bases and J by 6 bases, leaving 14 bases between them. Germline lookup yields CDR1 SEHNR and CDR2 FQNEAQ (reference sequence). The CDR3 totals 15 residues. CDR3 sequence: CASSLAPGQMPEAFF. The CDR3 DNA reads as TGTGCCAGCAGCTTAGCGCCAGGACAGATGCCTGAAGCTTTCTTT.

Details on this clone: At the DNA level, this CDR3 is encoded by other sequences in the same sample as well. This chain uses TRBV9 with TRBJ2-3; D might be TRBD2 (7 bases). CDR1 is SGDLS and CDR2 is YYNGEE in the germline V gene. The ends were cut back, 4 bases at V and 0 bases at J, with 15 bases in the middle. The CDR3 totals 16 residues. The CDR3 protein is CASSPRGGGSTDTQYF. The DNA of the CDR3 is TGTGCCAGCAGCCCCCGGGGAGGGGGAAGCACAGATACGCAGTATTTT.

The rearrangement uses TRBV2 and TRBJ2-7, with 9 bases fitting TRBD2. V lost 8 bases, J lost 3 bases, and 5 bases stayed unmatched. Germline V gene data show CDR1 as SNHLY and CDR2 as FYNNEI. The CDR3 loop spans 13 amino acids. This CDR3 is CASRRTSVYEQYF. The CDR3, as DNA: TGTGCCAGCCGGAGGACTAGCGTCTACGAGCAGTACTTC.

V and J are TRBV27 and TRBJ2-7, with 8 positions matching TRBD2. The CDR3 sequence is 14 residues long. Germline CDR1 MNHEY, CDR2 SMNVEV (reference sequence). V dropped 2 bases and J dropped 6; count of bases not matched to a gene: 6. CDR3 sequence (DNA): TGTGCCAGCAGTTTACTGGGAGCGGGAGTCGAGCAGTACTTC. As protein: CASSLLGAGVEQYF.

The V call is TRBV19, the J call TRBJ2-3, with D perhaps matching TRBD2 (6 bases). The V gene lost 5 bases and the J gene lost 6 bases, with 12 bases spanning the gap. The germline gives CDR1 LNHDA, CDR2 SQIVND (reference sequence). There are 13 residues in the CDR3. The CDR3 DNA reads as TGTGCCAGTAGTCCCCTAGGAGGGGATACGCAGTATTTT. Its translation is CASSPLGGDTQYF.

Worth noting for this clone: The sample holds other DNA sequences that translate to the same CDR3. The chain carries TRBV7-9 and TRBJ1-2, with TRBD1 matching 10 bases. The CDR3 contains 14 residues. CDR1 and CDR2 (germline): SEHNR, FQNEAQ (reference sequence). Germline trimming cut 0 bases from V and 6 bases from J; bases unmatched to any gene: 1. CDR3 protein: CASSLAGTGDGYTF. The CDR3, as DNA: TGTGCCAGCAGCTTAGCCGGGACAGGGGATGGCTACACCTTC.